This T cell receptor beta chain originates from a study of CD8 T cells in Susac syndrome. After extraction with the RNeasy kit, roughly 0.5 to 1 ug of the RNA was reverse transcribed using random hexamers. immunoSEQ multiplex PCR amplified TCR beta CDR3 across 54 Vbeta, 13 Jbeta. A single record per CDR3 protein comes from TCRdb applying MiXCR to the immunoSEQ multiplex PCR reads. The sample shows some 300,000 distinct CDR3 sequences, approximately 85% of them seen only once. The sequence was obtained from a human donor with multiple sclerosis. Sequenced material: CD8+ T cells from PBMCs.

In DNA, the CDR3 is TGCGCCAGCAGCTTAAACAGGGCAAATGAGCAGTTCTTC. It specifies CASSLNRANEQFF. The gene calls are TRBV5-1 and TRBJ2-1, with D possibly matching TRBD1 (6 bases). Trimming cost V 2 bases and J 7 bases, with 10 bases left between them. Germline V gives CDR1 SGHRS, CDR2 YFSETQ. There are 13 residues in the CDR3.